This T cell receptor beta chain was captured in a study of blood T cell repertoires in COVID-19. Study in general: The origin of the acute and convalescent COVID-19 samples was the United States, Italy and Spain. T cells, B-cell-depleted T cells, or PBMCs supplied cDNA or gDNA.

Under the authors' procedure: Amplified reference gene primers provided the basis for estimating nucleated cell counts. Produced via immunoSEQ multiplex PCR; TCRdb's table is partial and in-frame only. Clone size and the V and J calls come from that table; the DNA yielded D and trimming. The sample consists of 200,000 to 250,000 clones, 75% to 90% of them appearing once. V lost 5 bases and J lost 6, with 6 bases in between. CDR3 size: 11 residues. Germline CDR1 MNHEY, CDR2 SVGEGT. Sequencing used peripheral blood. The J gene is TRBJ2-3, the V gene TRBV6-2 or TRBV6-3, with D uncertain. This clonotype was sampled from a human donor in a cohort sampled during active COVID-19. CDR3 coding DNA: TGTGCCAGCAGTCCCCTGGATACGCAGTATTTT. Residues: CASSPLDTQYF.